This is a list of T cell receptor beta chains from one sample in a study of blood T cells in healthy people across ages. Via MiXCR, TCRdb re-called the 5' RACE reads, giving one row per CDR3 protein. Here the sample spans 1 million or so distinct CDR3 sequences, roughly a quarter being singletons. The sample was also reused in another study, on T cells of mothers and their children.

Sequencing was carried out using blood. The source of these receptors is a girl aged 2 to 10 in good health. CDR3s include the opening cysteine and the closing phenylalanine or tryptophan. A D gene is named only where the DNA matches it firmly. Expanded clones are given a class, and other clones once, few, many or no size at all.

TRBJ2-3	TRBD1	few	TRBV29-1	CSSTGVGTDTQYF	TGCAGCTCAACAGGGGTTGGGACAGATACGCAGTATTTT
TRBJ2-3	TRBD1	.	TRBV13	CASSPTGQDAYMQYF	TGTGCCAGCAGCCCCACGGGACAGGATGCGTATATGCAGTATTTT
TRBJ2-7	TRBD1	few	TRBV29-1	CSVRPWTGRGEQYF	TGCAGCGTTCGCCCTTGGACAGGTAGAGGCGAGCAGTACTTC
TRBJ1-4	.	few	TRBV12-3/TRBV12-4	CASSPPLGEKLFF	TGTGCCAGCAGTCCTCCCCTGGGTGAAAAACTGTTTTTT
TRBJ1-2	.	few	TRBV20-1	CSARGTGANYGYTF	TGCAGTGCTCGGGGGACGGGAGCAAACTATGGCTACACCTTC
TRBJ1-4	.	.	TRBV2	CASGRDEKLFF	TGTGCCAGCGGCAGGGATGAAAAACTGTTTTTT
TRBJ2-7	TRBD2	.	TRBV5-1	CASPTPGLDSYEQYF	TGCGCCAGCCCCACCCCGGGACTAGACTCCTACGAGCAGTACTTC
TRBJ1-2	.	.	TRBV12-3/TRBV12-4	CASSLGGAGATNYGYTF	TGTGCCAGCAGTTTAGGGGGGGCAGGGGCTACTAACTATGGCTACACCTTC
TRBJ2-1	.	.	TRBV2	CASRIQSPYNEQFF	TGTGCCAGCAGAATACAGTCCCCTTACAATGAGCAGTTCTTC
TRBJ2-1	TRBD2	.	TRBV11-2	CASSLLAGLRLVDNEQFF	TGTGCCAGCAGCTTACTAGCGGGTCTAAGGCTGGTTGACAATGAGCAGTTCTTC
TRBJ2-6	.	.	TRBV29-1	CSAPGGGSGANVLTF	TGCAGCGCCCCAGGGGGGGGCTCTGGGGCCAACGTCCTGACTTTC
TRBJ1-1	.	.	TRBV7-9	CASSSGGGEAFF	TGTGCCAGCAGCTCTGGGGGAGGGGAAGCTTTCTTT